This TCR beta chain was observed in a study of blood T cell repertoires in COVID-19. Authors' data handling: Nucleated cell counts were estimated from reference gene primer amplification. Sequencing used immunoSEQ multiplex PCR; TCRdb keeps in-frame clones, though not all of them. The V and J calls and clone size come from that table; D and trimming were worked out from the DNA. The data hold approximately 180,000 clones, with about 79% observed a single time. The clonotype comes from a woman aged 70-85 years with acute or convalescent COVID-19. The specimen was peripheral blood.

The DNA of the CDR3 is TGTGCCGCCAAAGAACAGGTAAATGGCGAGCAGTACTTC. As protein: CAAKEQVNGEQYF. V and J are TRBV6-5 and TRBJ2-7, with D perhaps TRBD1 (5 bases). The V and J ends lost 11 bases and 6 bases respectively, with 20 bases between them. The CDR3 contains 13 residues. Per germline, CDR1 MNHEY and CDR2 SVGAGI.